This passage covers 14 T cell receptor beta chains from one sample sequenced in a study of a mutant IDH1 vaccine in newly diagnosed glioma. What these receptors recognize is not known. As to time point: week 23, last vaccination. A single vaccine dose contained 300 ug of mutant IDH1 20-mer peptide, and topical imiquimod was used with it. TCRdb's table, derived via immunoSEQ multiplex PCR, lists solely in-frame clones and lacks some. The table records 60,000 to 100,000 clones, about 85% of them present only once. The starting material was PBMCs, obtained from a glioma patient whose treatment included an IDH1 peptide vaccine. Receptors were obtained from a woman in her forties or fifties with glioma.

The gene calls are TRBV28 and TRBJ1-3; no clear D gene. The CDR3 covers 15 residues. V lost 4 bases and J 1 base, leaving 11 bases between the germline ends. Germline CDR1 is MDHEN and CDR2 is SYDVKM. CDR3 nucleotides: TGTGCCAGCAGTTCATACCTGGGGTCTGGAAACACCATATATTTT. As protein: CASSSYLGSGNTIYF.

This sequence joins TRBV19 and TRBJ1-1; 7 bases are a match to TRBD1. CDR1 LNHDA and CDR2 SQIVND come from the germline V gene (reference sequence). This CDR3 spans 16 amino acids. Trimming removed 7 bases from V and 1 base from J; junction bases left unmatched: 12. The CDR3 bases are TGTGCCAGTATCAGCCCCACCTACAGGGGGAACACTGAAGCTTTCTTT. Translated: CASISPTYRGNTEAFF.

The chain recombines TRBV2 with TRBJ2-5; 8 bases line up with TRBD1. The CDR3 covers 15 residues. The V gene's germline CDR1 is SNHLY and CDR2 FYNNEI. V shed 5 bases and J 5 bases; nucleotides not matched to a gene: 10. CDR3 loop: CASSRETGEGETQYF. The CDR3 DNA reads TGTGCCAGCAGTCGGGAGACAGGGGAAGGGGAGACCCAGTACTTC.

The chain links TRBV21-1 to TRBJ1-5; the table's D call, TRBD1, was not checked against the DNA. TRBV21-1 is marked as a pseudogene. The CDR3 sequence is 16 residues long. The CDR3 region has the DNA TGTGCCAGCAGCGCCCTGGGCACAGGTATTAGTCAGCCCCAGCATTTT. Its translation: CASSALGTGISQPQHF.

This chain links TRBV30 with TRBJ2-3, with a possible D match to TRBD2 (6 bases). This CDR3 spans 16 amino acids. Looked up from germline, CDR1 is GTSNPN and CDR2 is SVGIG (reference sequence). V lost 0 bases to trimming and J lost 0 bases, with 13 bases between them. DNA of the CDR3: TGTGCCTGGAGTGTAGGGCTAGCGACTAGCACAGATACGCAGTATTTT. This gives the protein CAWSVGLATSTDTQYF.

The rearrangement joins TRBV7-9 to TRBJ2-5; D is possibly TRBD2 (6 bases). Germline CDR1 is SEHNR and CDR2 is FQNEAQ (reference sequence). The CDR3 length is 11 residues. The V gene lost 8 bases and the J gene lost 2 bases, with 6 bases spanning the gap. In DNA form, the CDR3 reads TGTGCCAGCGGGGGGCAAGAGACCCAGTACTTC. Translation: CASGGQETQYF.

This clone was recorded only once. This chain joins TRBV6-5 and TRBJ2-1; D is unclear. Germline CDR1 and CDR2: MNHEY and SVGAGI. The germline V and J ends were trimmed by 0 bases and 9 bases, with 9 bases remaining between them. There are 13 residues in the CDR3. DNA of the CDR3: TGTGCCAGCAGTTACTCGAACCCTACTGAGCAGTTCTTC. Its protein product is CASSYSNPTEQFF.

The chain recombines TRBV7-9 with TRBJ1-3, with TRBD1 matching 8 bases. V gave up 8 bases and J gave up 0 bases; unmatched junction bases: 15. From germline, CDR1 is SEHNR and CDR2 FQNEAQ (reference sequence). The CDR3 covers 18 residues. The CDR3 DNA sequence: TGTGCCAGCCCACCGGGACAGGAGCCTAGGTTCTCTGGAAACACCATATATTTT. This sequence encodes CASPPGQEPRFSGNTIYF.

The V and J genes are TRBV18 and TRBJ2-5; 10 bases agree with TRBD1. Germline V gene lookup returns CDR1 KGHSH and CDR2 LQKENI. The J segment lost 5 bases and the V segment lost 6 bases, leaving 12 bases of the junction unmatched. The CDR3 loop spans 16 amino acids. CDR3: CASSPTMGQGKETQYF. CDR3 sequence (DNA): TGTGCCAGCTCCCCTACCATGGGACAGGGGAAGGAGACCCAGTACTTC.

The chain is built from TRBV5-4 and TRBJ2-7; D remains ambiguous. The CDR3 is made up of 12 amino acids. V was cut by 5 bases and J by 4 bases, with 10 bases left in between. Germline V gene sequence: CDR1 SGHNT, CDR2 YYREEE (reference sequence). The CDR3 loop is CASSDTPYEQYF. The CDR3 DNA is TGTGCCAGCAGTGATACTCCTTACGAGCAGTACTTC. Full variable domain (missing parts from reference TRBV5-4 and TRBJ2-7): ETGVTQSPTHLIKTRGQQVTLRCSSQSGHNTVSWYQQALGQGPQFIFQYYREEENGRGNFPPRFSGLQFPNYSSELNVNALELDDSALYLCASSDTPYEQYFGPGTRLTVT.

About this clone itself: The sample contains more than one DNA sequence encoding this CDR3. V gene TRBV19 combines with J gene TRBJ2-3; a possible D gene is TRBD2 (6 bases). The length of the CDR3 is 16 residues. V was shortened by 3 bases and J by 2 bases, with 15 bases between the two germline ends. Germline CDR1 and CDR2: LNHDA and SQIVND (reference sequence). CDR3 in DNA: TGTGCCAGTAGTATCCGAGTGAGCGGGCCCACAGATACGCAGTATTTT. Protein sequence: CASSIRVSGPTDTQYF.

On this clone itself: One end of the junction does not line up with germline, which may come from a read error. The chain recombines TRBV27 with TRBJ1-1; D uncertain. The length of the CDR3 is 15 residues. In germline, CDR1 is MNHEY, CDR2 SMNVEV (reference sequence). The CDR3 DNA is TGCCTGGACCCCCTTAACCGGGGTGTGAACACTGAAGCTTTCTTT. Translation gives CLDPLNRGVNTEAFF.

Concerning this clone itself: The sample holds other DNA sequences that translate to the same CDR3. This sequence joins TRBV18 and TRBJ2-7; D gene uncertain. Trimming removed 1 base from V and 6 bases from J, with 10 bases in between. This CDR3 has 13 amino acids. Germline assignment: CDR1 KGHSH and CDR2 LQKENI. The chain's CDR3 is CASSPRLGIEQYF. The CDR3 nucleotides read TGTGCCAGCTCACCACGTCTGGGGATCGAGCAGTACTTC.

The chain employs TRBV30 and TRBJ2-3; D unclear. Germline lookup yields CDR1 GTSNPN and CDR2 SVGIG (reference sequence). V gave up 2 bases and J gave up 1 base, with 7 bases separating them. The CDR3 length is 13 residues. The CDR3 protein is CAWSYRGTDTQYF. The CDR3 region has the DNA TGTGCCTGGAGTTACAGAGGCACAGATACGCAGTATTTT.